These 2 T cell receptor beta chains were sequenced from one sample in a study of T-cell memory formation after mild COVID-19. In TCRdb, the 5' RACE reads were re-called with MiXCR into one record per CDR3 protein. This sample carries 170,000 or so distinct CDR3 sequences, around a third of them seen once, and the ten largest clones take 9.5% to 15%. Input material: PBMCs or a T cell subset sorted from them (not recorded which). Source of these receptors: an adult woman who had mild COVID-19 (a few samples of this study predate the infection). Cell type and time point are not known.

This clonotype has just a few counts. This chain links TRBV11-2 with TRBJ1-4; D is unclear. The CDR3 runs 13 residues. Per germline, CDR1 SGHAT and CDR2 FQNNGV. V lost 3 bases, J lost 3 bases, and 5 bases lay in between. Written as DNA, the CDR3 is TGTGCCAGCAGCTTGGGTCCTAATGAAAAACTGTTTTTT. Translated: CASSLGPNEKLFF.

The V gene is TRBV10-3, the J gene TRBJ2-3, with TRBD2 matching 8 bases. Germline V CDR1 and CDR2: ENHRY, SYGVKD. J lost 6 bases, V lost 1 base, and 6 bases had no gene match. The CDR3 is 15 amino acids. The CDR3 spells CAISELASGLDTQYF. CDR3 nucleotides: TGTGCCATCAGTGAGTTGGCTAGCGGGCTCGATACGCAGTATTTT.